The 15 T cell receptor beta chains given below trace back to one sample, sequenced in a study of CD8 T cells in ankylosing spondylitis (dated by TCRdb to 2015 to 2018). Receptor libraries were prepared by 5' RACE. TCRdb names Illumina HiSeq 2500 as the instrument used. In TCRdb, the public reads were trimmed at Q25 with fastp and aligned with MiXCR, with productive beta chains retained. When rows share a CDR3 protein, they turn into one entry using the most common DNA and genes. For this sample the table gives under 250,000 distinct CDR3 sequences, of which 20% to 30% were detected only once. The ten top clones hold more than 6.5% of the sample. Sequencing was performed on blood, either unsorted or a sorted T cell fraction (not recorded which). These receptors all come from a male donor with ankylosing spondylitis or in good health (not recorded which).

At least ten counts were recorded for this clonotype. The gene calls are TRBV4-1 and TRBJ2-1; 14 positions match TRBD2. The V and J ends lost 0 bases and 9 bases, in that order; junction bases with no gene match: 4. The CDR3 spans 16 residues. Germline V gene data show CDR1 as MGHRA and CDR2 as YSYEKL. The CDR3 DNA sequence: TGCGCCAGCAGCCAAGAGGGACTAGCGGGAGTCACTGAGCAGTTCTTC. Encoded protein: CASSQEGLAGVTEQFF.

This clonotype was picked up a small number of times. V gene TRBV9 combines with J gene TRBJ2-1; 7 bases are a match to TRBD1. Looked up from germline, CDR1 is SGDLS and CDR2 is YYNGEE. The CDR3 extends over 16 amino acids. The ends lost 3 bases at V and 4 bases at J; junction bases unmatched: 10. The CDR3 sequence: CASSELTGTPYNEQFF. The CDR3 bases are TGTGCCAGCAGCGAGCTGACAGGGACCCCTTACAATGAGCAGTTCTTC.

This clonotype showed up many times. V is TRBV20-1 and J is TRBJ2-2, with D uncertain. CDR3 length: 13 amino acids. V was clipped by 4 bases and J by 3 bases, with 9 bases between them. Germline-derived CDR1 and CDR2 are DFQATT and SNEGSKA (reference sequence). The CDR3 nucleotides read TGCAGTGCTACTCGACGGTACACCGGGGAGCTGTTTTTT. Its translation: CSATRRYTGELFF.

There are a few counts of this clonotype. The chain links TRBV27 to TRBJ2-1, with D hard to call. There are 14 residues in the CDR3. Germline CDR1 is MNHEY and CDR2 is SMNVEV (reference sequence). V was clipped by 3 bases and J by 5 bases, with 11 bases between them. CDR3 loop: CASSFDSRNNEQFF. The CDR3 DNA reads TGTGCCAGCAGTTTTGACTCTCGAAACAATGAGCAGTTCTTC.

This clonotype was detected a few times. V usage is TRBV6-5 and J usage is TRBJ1-3; D possibly corresponds to TRBD1 (6 bases). CDR1 and CDR2 (germline): MNHEY, SVGAGI. V shed 4 bases and J shed 2 bases, with 15 bases lying between them. CDR3 length: 16 amino acids. The CDR3 reads CASSLGHGGAGNTIYF. CDR3 nucleotide sequence: TGTGCCAGCAGTTTGGGACACGGCGGGGCTGGAAACACCATATATTTT.

The rearrangement links TRBV3-1 to TRBJ2-3; 11 bases line up with TRBD2. The J segment lost 5 bases and the V segment lost 5 bases, leaving 3 bases of the junction unmatched. Germline assignment: CDR1 LGHDT and CDR2 YNNKEL (reference sequence). This CDR3 spans 14 amino acids. Here the CDR3 reads CASSNGLAGDTQYF. The CDR3, as DNA: TGTGCCAGCAGCAACGGACTAGCGGGAGATACGCAGTATTTT.

The V call is TRBV19, the J call TRBJ2-3; no reliable D call. The CDR3 contains 12 residues. Trimming shortened V by 6 bases and J by 10 bases, and 14 bases separated the two germline ends. Germline assignment: CDR1 LNHDA and CDR2 SQIVND (reference sequence). The CDR3 sequence is CASSPGLWAQYF. The CDR3 DNA reads as TGTGCCAGTAGCCCGGGTCTCTGGGCGCAGTATTTT. Full variable domain (rest looked up from reference TRBV19 and TRBJ2-3): DGGITQSPKYLFRKEGQNVTLSCEQNLNHDAMYWYRQDPGQGLRLIYYSQIVNDFQKGDIAEGYSVSREKKESFPLTVTSAQKNPTAFYLCASSPGLWAQYFGPGTRLTVL.

This sequence joins TRBV6-5 and TRBJ1-6; tentatively, D is TRBD1 (5 bases). The CDR3 runs to 15 residues. Between the trimmed V and J ends, which lost 0 bases and 10 bases, there was a span of 13 bases. Germline V lookup: CDR1 MNHEY, CDR2 SVGAGI. The CDR3 sequence: CASSYSIGTGSPLHF. CDR3 DNA sequence: TGTGCCAGCAGTTACTCGATAGGGACCGGGTCACCCCTCCACTTT.

This clonotype was seen repeatedly, ten times or more. The chain combines TRBV20-1 with TRBJ2-4; maybe TRBD2 (5 bases). CDR1 DFQATT and CDR2 SNEGSKA come from the germline V gene (reference sequence). The CDR3 has 14 amino acids. V gave up 5 bases and J gave up 5 bases, with 16 bases separating them. The CDR3 loop is CSAPLGAGENIQYF. The CDR3 DNA follows: TGCAGTGCTCCGTTGGGTGCGGGTGAAAACATTCAGTACTTC.

This clonotype was seen a handful of times. The chain has TRBV4-3 and TRBJ2-3; D unclear. V gave up 0 bases and J gave up 6 bases, with 10 bases separating them. The germline gives CDR1 LGHNA, CDR2 YSLEER. The CDR3 length is 14 residues. CDR3 nucleotide sequence: TGCGCCAGCAGCCAAGAACCGGGTTCGGATACGCAGTATTTT. It codes for CASSQEPGSDTQYF.

In its sample, this clonotype was seen many times. The chain recombines TRBV5-6 with TRBJ2-1; a weak D match, TRBD1 (6 bases). The germline V gene encodes CDR1 SGHDT and CDR2 YYEEEE. The V end was cut by 0 bases, the J end by 10 bases, with 11 bases between. This CDR3 has 13 amino acids. CDR3: CASSLDRAEEQFF. The DNA of the CDR3 is TGTGCCAGCAGCTTGGACAGGGCGGAGGAGCAGTTCTTC.

This clonotype was seen ten or more times. The chain combines TRBV6-1 with TRBJ1-6, with 8 bases lining up with TRBD1. There are 16 residues in the CDR3. Germline V gives CDR1 MNHNS, CDR2 SASEGT. J was trimmed by 7 bases and V by 6 bases; bases with no gene match: 11. This CDR3 reads CASRTGAGGINSPLHF. CDR3 DNA: TGTGCCAGCAGAACGGGGGCAGGGGGCATCAATTCACCCCTCCACTTT.

This clonotype was seen at least ten times. The CDR3: CASSLGPSGRKLSGEQFF. DNA of the CDR3: TGCGCCAGCAGCTTGGGGCCTAGCGGGAGAAAGTTATCCGGTGAGCAGTTCTTC. The chain recombines TRBV5-1 with TRBJ2-1; 10 nucleotides line up with TRBD2. Germline CDR1 and CDR2: SGHRS and YFSETQ. Germline trimming cut 0 bases from V and 9 bases from J; bases unmatched to any gene: 15. The CDR3 runs 18 residues.

The V and J genes are TRBV23-1 and TRBJ1-6; D call uncertain. TRBV23-1 counts as an open reading frame of uncertain function. The V end was cut by 0 bases, the J end by 0 bases, with 6 bases between. CDR3 length: 16 amino acids. CDR3 sequence: CASSQSRFSYNSPLHF. The CDR3 DNA reads as TGCGCCAGCAGTCAATCGCGGTTCTCCTATAATTCACCCCTCCACTTT.

This clonotype was picked up a small number of times. This chain joins TRBV20-1 and TRBJ1-4, with D tentatively TRBD1 (5 bases). V lost 3 bases and J lost 8, with 13 bases in between. The CDR3 has 13 residues. CDR1 and CDR2 (germline): DFQATT, SNEGSKA (reference sequence). The CDR3 region is CSASGQGGEKLFF. The CDR3 DNA reads TGCAGTGCTAGCGGGCAGGGCGGGGAAAAACTGTTTTTT.